The 16 T cell receptor beta chains in this list originate from one sample, sequenced in a study of T cell responses to AZD1222 COVID-19 vaccine (dated by TCRdb to the early 2020s). To prepare the library, the immunoSEQ multiplex PCR assay was applied. Here the immuneACCESS table is served through TCRdb, limited to in-frame sequences with V and J called. Missing clones are a known gap in these copies; in checked studies unresolved V genes cover under half, and the rest lacks a known reason. Within this sample are about 120,000 clones, with about 90% of them counted one time only. The top ten clonotypes cover about 5.3% of the sample. Sample time point, as interpreted from the label and publication: baseline before first vaccination. The sample in question was peripheral blood, obtained on day 0 of AZD1222 vaccination. The receptors were gathered from an adult in good health.

The chain carries TRBV30 and TRBJ2-1; 9 nucleotides match TRBD2. The CDR3 sequence is 16 residues long. With V trimmed by 0 bases and J by 5 bases, 8 bases remained unmatched. Germline CDR1 GTSNPN, CDR2 SVGIG (reference sequence). CDR3 in DNA: TGTGCCTGGAGTGTAGCACTAGCGGGCTCTCACAATGAGCAGTTCTTC. The encoded protein is CAWSVALAGSHNEQFF.

This clone was observed a handful of times. The genes are TRBV5-4 and TRBJ1-1; D unresolved. The germline CDR1 and CDR2 sequences are SGHNT and YYREEE (reference sequence). V lost 0 bases and J lost 7, with 10 bases in between. CDR3 length: 13 residues. The CDR3 protein is CASSLDGEIEAFF. The CDR3 nucleotides are TGTGCCAGCAGCTTGGACGGGGAAATTGAAGCTTTCTTT.

V and J are TRBV6-5 and TRBJ2-7; D is perhaps TRBD1 or TRBD2 (5 bases each). Trimming pared 8 bases from V and 4 bases from J, leaving 15 bases between. The CDR3 consists of 13 residues. CDR1 is MNHEY, CDR2 SVGAGI, per germline. CDR3 nucleotides: TGTGCCAGCCACTCCGGGACCTTGTACGAGCAGTACTTC. Protein: CASHSGTLYEQYF.

This chain uses TRBV2 with TRBJ1-1; tentatively, D is TRBD1 (6 bases). The CDR3 runs 14 residues. The V gene lost 8 bases and the J gene lost 3 bases, with 16 bases spanning the gap. Germline-derived CDR1 and CDR2 are SNHLY and FYNNEI. The CDR3 DNA reads TGTGCCAGCTGGACAGTGAGGGGGTACACTGAAGCTTTCTTT. Translating it yields CASWTVRGYTEAFF.

The genes are TRBV25-1 and TRBJ1-4, with D uncertain. Per germline, CDR1 MGHDK and CDR2 SYGVNS. V lost 5 bases, J lost 9 bases, and 10 bases lay in between. CDR3 size: 12 residues. The CDR3 sequence is CASSKGTKKLFF. The DNA for the CDR3 is TGTGCCAGCAGTAAGGGTACGAAAAAACTGTTTTTT.

The gene calls are TRBV5-7 and TRBJ1-5; D might be TRBD1 (6 bases). TRBV5-7 is an ORF, and what it does is uncertain. The CDR3 has 16 amino acids. Trimming left V 1 base short and J 8 bases short, with 19 bases between. The chain's CDR3 is CASSLCGSGAVEPQHF. The CDR3 bases are TGTGCCAGCAGCTTGTGTGGTTCAGGGGCTGTTGAGCCCCAGCATTTT.

The V call is TRBV6-6, the J call TRBJ1-6, with D uncertain. The CDR3 covers 18 residues. Trimming took off 5 bases at V and 0 bases at J, with 17 bases between the two ends. Germline V gene lookup returns CDR1 MNHNY and CDR2 SVGAGI (reference sequence). The DNA for the CDR3 is TGTGCCAGCAGTAGATCCGGGAGGTCAAGCTCCTATAATTCACCCCTCCACTTT. Its protein product is CASSRSGRSSSYNSPLHF.

J is TRBJ2-1 and V is TRBV19, with TRBD2 matching 9 bases. The CDR3 length is 15 residues. V shed 4 bases and J 7 bases; nucleotides not matched to a gene: 8. Germline assignment: CDR1 LNHDA and CDR2 SQIVND (reference sequence). CDR3 DNA: TGTGCCAGTAGTACTCGTAGCGGGAGTAGAAATGAGCAGTTCTTC. This gives the protein CASSTRSGSRNEQFF.

A remark on this clone: Other DNA sequences in this sample translate to the same CDR3. The rearrangement joins TRBV29-1 to TRBJ1-5; D is unresolved. This CDR3 spans 13 amino acids. In germline, CDR1 is SQVTM, CDR2 ANQGSEA. Trimming stripped 4 bases from V and 0 bases from J, with 7 bases between. This chain's CDR3 is CSVAENSNQPQHF. The CDR3 bases are TGCAGCGTTGCAGAGAATAGCAATCAGCCCCAGCATTTT. The whole variable domain, filled in from reference TRBV29-1 and TRBJ1-5, reads SAVISQKPSRDICQRGTSLTIQCQVDSQVTMMFWYRQQPGQSLTLIATANQGSEATYESGFVIDKFPISRPNLTFSTLTVSNMSPEDSSIYLCSVAENSNQPQHFGDGTRLSIL.

The chain combines TRBV15 with TRBJ2-7, with 8 nucleotides matching TRBD2. CDR1 and CDR2 from the germline V gene are LNHNV and YYDKDF (reference sequence). The CDR3 consists of 15 residues. With 1 base clipped from V and 0 bases from J, the junction kept 2 bases outside the gene matches. The CDR3 region is CATSRVSGSSYEQYF. The CDR3, as DNA: TGTGCCACCAGCAGAGTAAGCGGGAGCTCCTACGAGCAGTACTTC.

The V call is TRBV5-1, the J call TRBJ2-3; D unresolved. Germline loops: CDR1 SGHRS, CDR2 YFSETQ. The CDR3 covers 13 residues. V was cut by 4 bases and J by 6 bases, with 12 bases left in between. The CDR3 nucleotides read TGCGCCAGCAGCCCTACGGTTGCGGATACGCAGTATTTT. Translation gives CASSPTVADTQYF.

This chain connects TRBV29-1 to TRBJ1-4; D is unresolved. Germline-derived CDR1 and CDR2 are SQVTM and ANQGSEA. The CDR3 loop spans 14 amino acids. The V end lost 4 bases, the J end lost 5 bases, and 14 bases lay between the germline ends. As DNA, the CDR3 is TGCAGCGTTGGGCAAGATTTGGTGAATGAAAAACTGTTTTTT. It is translated as CSVGQDLVNEKLFF. Looking up the rest from reference TRBV29-1 and TRBJ1-4 gives the full variable domain: SAVISQKPSRDICQRGTSLTIQCQVDSQVTMMFWYRQQPGQSLTLIATANQGSEATYESGFVIDKFPISRPNLTFSTLTVSNMSPEDSSIYLCSVGQDLVNEKLFFGSGTQLSVL.

The chain carries TRBV30 and TRBJ2-7; D is ambiguous. The CDR3 sequence is 14 residues long. CDR1 GTSNPN and CDR2 SVGIG come from the germline V gene (reference sequence). Trimming left V 0 bases short and J 6 bases short, with 15 bases between. CDR3 in DNA: TGTGCCTGGAGTGTACTGAACAGCCAGGTCGAGCAGTACTTC. This translates into CAWSVLNSQVEQYF.

The rearrangement joins TRBV3-1 (or the pseudogene TRBV3-2) to TRBJ2-3, with 10 bases that match TRBD2. The germline V gene encodes CDR1 LGHDT and CDR2 YNNKEL (reference sequence). There are 17 residues in the CDR3. V shed 0 bases and J 5 bases; nucleotides not matched to a gene: 8. This CDR3 is CASSQEIPSGSRDTQYF. The CDR3, as DNA: TGTGCCAGCAGCCAAGAGATCCCTAGCGGGAGTAGAGATACGCAGTATTTT.

The chain carries TRBV28 and TRBJ1-2, with 8 bases that match TRBD1. Germline-derived CDR1 and CDR2 are MDHEN and SYDVKM. The CDR3 extends over 13 amino acids. Trimming cost V 6 bases and J 5 bases; bases outside gene matches: 5. CDR3 sequence reads: CASRVTGGYGYTF. In DNA form, the CDR3 reads TGTGCCAGCAGGGTAACAGGGGGGTATGGCTACACCTTC.

CDR3 sequence (DNA): TGTGCCAGCAGCAAAGGACCCAGATCCCAGGGATATTTGACTGGGGCCAACGTCCTGACTTTC. Residues: CASSKGPRSQGYLTGANVLTF. This sequence joins TRBV21-1 and TRBJ2-6; the table calls TRBD1, which could not be checked here. TRBV21-1 is a pseudogene. The CDR3 spans 21 residues.